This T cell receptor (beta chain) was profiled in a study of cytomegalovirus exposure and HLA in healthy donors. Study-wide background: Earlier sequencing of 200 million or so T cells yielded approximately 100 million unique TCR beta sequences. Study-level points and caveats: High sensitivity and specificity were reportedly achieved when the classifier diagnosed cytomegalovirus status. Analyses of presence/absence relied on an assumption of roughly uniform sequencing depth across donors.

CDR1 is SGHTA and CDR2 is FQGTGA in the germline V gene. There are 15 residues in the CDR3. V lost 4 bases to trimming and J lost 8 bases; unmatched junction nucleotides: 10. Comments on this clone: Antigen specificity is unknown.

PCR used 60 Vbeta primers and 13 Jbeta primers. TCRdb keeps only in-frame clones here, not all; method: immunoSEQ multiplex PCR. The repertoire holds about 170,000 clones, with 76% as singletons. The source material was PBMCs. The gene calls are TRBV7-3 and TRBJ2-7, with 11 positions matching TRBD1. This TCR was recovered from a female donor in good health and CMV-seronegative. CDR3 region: CASSSTGTGGSKQYF. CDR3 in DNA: TGTGCCAGCAGCTCGACCGGGACAGGGGGGAGCAAGCAGTACTTC.